This T cell receptor beta chain is drawn from a study of T cell responses to AZD1222 COVID-19 vaccine. Study information: Pooling of second doses given at about 4 or about 12 weeks was done. General study results and limits: Most donors were white British, females outnumbered males, and clonal diversity was possibly underestimated. In the spike-specific TCR repertoire, nearly half reportedly target unmutated variant regions.

In regard to this clone: Its antigen remains unknown.

This table comes from immunoSEQ multiplex PCR, and its TCRdb copy is limited to in-frame clones, with some not included. The sample lists around 180,000 clones; 90% were seen once. V dropped 3 bases and J dropped 3 bases, with 9 bases sitting between them. Germline V gene lookup returns CDR1 DFQATT and CDR2 SNEGSKA (reference sequence). This CDR3 comprises 12 residues. The starting material was peripheral blood, obtained on day 0 of AZD1222 vaccination. The V and J genes are TRBV20-1 and TRBJ2-7; possibly TRBD2 for D (5 bases). The TCR originated in an adult in good health. CDR3 protein: CSASPGNYEQYF. The DNA for the CDR3 is TGCAGTGCTAGTCCGGGGAACTACGAGCAGTACTTC.